Each of the 2 T cell receptor beta chains below was sequenced from the same sample in a study of post-analysis software for immune sequencing data. Unique molecular identifiers were carried by the TCR beta cDNA libraries. Via MiXCR, TCRdb re-called the PCR reads, giving one row per CDR3 protein. The table has around 400,000 distinct CDR3 sequences, more than 30% seen once; the top ten hold around 8%. These TCRs are of unknown antigen specificity. Study-wide findings and caveats: When patients were compared with controls, 4 or 5 TRBV segments were more frequent, TRBV5-6, TRBV5-1 and TRBV20-1 among them.

The sequenced material came from blood. The receptors were sampled from a girl under 10 years old with multiple sclerosis.

V gene TRBV4-2 combines with J gene TRBJ1-4; D unresolved. Trimming shortened V by 3 bases and J by 0 bases, and 11 bases separated the two germline ends. In germline, CDR1 is LGHNA, CDR2 YNFKEQ. This CDR3 has 16 amino acids. CDR3 nucleotide sequence: TGTGCCAGCAGCCACCCCCAGATAACAACTAATGAAAAACTGTTTTTT. It codes for CASSHPQITTNEKLFF.

This clonotype has just a few counts. This chain links TRBV5-1 with TRBJ1-2; D is unclear. Germline V CDR1 and CDR2: SGHRS, YFSETQ. The V end was cut by 0 bases, the J end by 1 base, with 10 bases between. The CDR3 length is 15 residues. Written as DNA, the CDR3 is TGCGCCAGCAGCTTGGTCGCCAGTTATAACTATGGCTACACCTTC. Protein product: CASSLVASYNYGYTF.